The 31 T cell receptor beta chains below were found in one sample sequenced in a study of blood T cell repertoires in COVID-19. The protocol was immunoSEQ multiplex PCR, while the TCRdb copy is restricted to in-frame clones and leaves out a portion. Of about 250,000 clones detected, 70% to 90% appear once; the ten largest clones hold around 1.4%. The sequenced sample was peripheral blood. The source is a man older than 75 with acute or convalescent COVID-19.

The chain carries TRBV4-1 and TRBJ2-5; 9 nucleotides align to TRBD1. The ends lost 5 bases at V and 2 bases at J; junction bases unmatched: 9. The germline CDR1 and CDR2 sequences are MGHRA and YSYEKL. The CDR3 runs 16 residues. Here the CDR3 DNA reads TGCGCCAGCAGCGTACCGGGACAGGGCGGACAAGAGACCCAGTACTTC. As protein: CASSVPGQGGQETQYF.

CDR3 in amino acids: CASSLNSGQPTYEQYF. In DNA, the CDR3 is TGCGCCAGCAGCTTGAATTCCGGACAGCCGACCTACGAGCAGTACTTC. The genes are TRBV5-1 and TRBJ2-7, with D possibly matching TRBD1 (6 bases). Trimming removed 1 base at V and 2 bases at J, with 16 bases between. Germline CDR1 and CDR2: SGHRS and YFSETQ. This CDR3 is 16 amino acids long.

This clone was found once. The chain links TRBV7-3 to TRBJ2-2; D ambiguous. Trimming cost V 9 bases and J 1 base, with 9 bases left between them. The length of the CDR3 is 13 residues. Germline values: CDR1 SGHTA, CDR2 FQGTGA. The CDR3 region is CASRLENTGELFF. CDR3 coding DNA: TGTGCCAGTAGACTGGAGAACACCGGGGAGCTGTTTTTT.

The rearrangement uses TRBV5-4 and TRBJ1-6; TRBD1 aligns across 11 bases. The germline gives CDR1 SGHNT, CDR2 YYREEE (reference sequence). V shed 4 bases and J 10 bases; nucleotides not matched to a gene: 7. The CDR3 is 15 amino acids. CDR3 DNA sequence: TGTGCCAGCAGCGTAGGGACAGGGGGGAGGTCACCCCTCCACTTT. This encodes CASSVGTGGRSPLHF. The full variable domain, with the rest looked up from reference TRBV5-4 and TRBJ1-6, is ETGVTQSPTHLIKTRGQQVTLRCSSQSGHNTVSWYQQALGQGPQFIFQYYREEENGRGNFPPRFSGLQFPNYSSELNVNALELDDSALYLCASSVGTGGRSPLHFGNGTRLTVT.

The CDR3 loop reads CASSPQGAGADTQYF. CDR3 in DNA: TGTGCCAGCTCACCACAGGGGGCAGGGGCAGATACGCAGTATTTT. The chain has TRBV18 and TRBJ2-3; 7 bases line up with TRBD1. J lost 4 bases, V lost 1 base, and 5 bases had no gene match. The CDR3 is 15 residues long. Germline V lookup: CDR1 KGHSH, CDR2 LQKENI.

V gene TRBV7-9 combines with J gene TRBJ1-2, with D possibly being TRBD1 (6 bases). CDR1 is SEHNR and CDR2 is FQNEAQ in the germline V gene (reference sequence). The V gene lost 1 base and the J gene lost 8 bases, with 14 bases spanning the gap. The CDR3 is 14 residues long. The CDR3 DNA is TGTGCCAGCAGCTTAGAGATTGGGGGCTCCGGCTACACCTTC. Its translation is CASSLEIGGSGYTF.

The chain has TRBV4-2 and TRBJ2-2; 8 nucleotides line up with TRBD1. V lost 7 bases and J lost 1; bases outside the gene matches: 17. The length of the CDR3 is 19 residues. The germline gives CDR1 LGHNA, CDR2 YNFKEQ. The CDR3 sequence: CASTALITPGTGNTGELFF. The CDR3 DNA is TGTGCCAGCACCGCCCTCATAACCCCCGGGACAGGGAACACCGGGGAGCTGTTTTTT.

The CDR3 coding sequence is TGTGCCAGCAGCCCCCGTGGGACAGGGGCGCGACGGAACACTGAAGCTTTCTTT. Amino acid sequence: CASSPRGTGARRNTEAFF. The chain is built from TRBV3-1 (or the pseudogene TRBV3-2) and TRBJ1-1; 10 nucleotides agree with TRBD1. J gave up 1 base and V 4 bases, and 12 bases lay outside the gene matches. Germline values: CDR1 LGHDT, CDR2 YNNKEL (reference sequence). The CDR3 has 18 residues.

The DNA of the CDR3 is TGTGCCAGTAGTATTCAAGGACAGGGCCATGAGCAGTTCTTC. Translation gives CASSIQGQGHEQFF. The chain has TRBV19 and TRBJ2-1, with TRBD1 identical over 8 bases. J was trimmed by 8 bases and V by 3 bases; bases with no gene match: 6. This CDR3 has 14 amino acids. Germline CDR1 is LNHDA and CDR2 is SQIVND (reference sequence).

This clone was found once. The rearrangement uses TRBV5-4 and TRBJ1-2; 7 bases match TRBD1. The germline V gene has CDR1 SGHNT and CDR2 YYREEE (reference sequence). This CDR3 spans 14 amino acids. Trimming cost V 4 bases and J 4 bases; bases outside gene matches: 7. CDR3 sequence reads: CASSTRQGPYGYTF. The DNA of the CDR3 is TGTGCCAGCAGCACCCGACAGGGACCCTATGGCTACACCTTC.

The V and J genes are TRBV6-5 and TRBJ2-1; 9 bases match TRBD1. The CDR3 consists of 15 residues. Germline trimming cut 8 bases from V and 2 bases from J; bases unmatched to any gene: 7. The germline gives CDR1 MNHEY, CDR2 SVGAGI. CDR3: CASGVDRGAYNEQFF. DNA of the CDR3: TGTGCCAGCGGGGTGGACAGGGGTGCCTACAATGAGCAGTTCTTC.

The J gene is TRBJ2-5, the V gene TRBV4-1; TRBD2 aligns across 7 bases. Trimming cost V 0 bases and J 2 bases; bases outside gene matches: 3. This CDR3 is built from 15 residues. Germline loops: CDR1 MGHRA, CDR2 YSYEKL. The CDR3 sequence: CASSQDGGLQETQYF. DNA of the CDR3: TGCGCCAGCAGCCAAGATGGGGGACTACAAGAGACCCAGTACTTC.

The chain recombines TRBV7-9 with TRBJ1-2; 9 bases line up with TRBD1. In germline, CDR1 is SEHNR, CDR2 FQNEAQ (reference sequence). Trimming removed 0 bases from V and 4 bases from J; junction bases left unmatched: 0. This CDR3 has 14 amino acids. In nucleotides, the CDR3 is TGTGCCAGCAGCTTAGCGGGACAGGGCTATGGCTACACCTTC. As protein: CASSLAGQGYGYTF.

As for this clone: Other DNA sequences in this specimen translate into the identical CDR3. The chain recombines TRBV7-2 with TRBJ1-6; D not certain. The CDR3 length is 12 residues. Germline CDR1 is SGHTA and CDR2 is FQGNSA. The V end was cut by 1 base, the J end by 9 bases, with 4 bases between. DNA for the CDR3: TGTGCCAGCAGCTTAGTCGGTTCACCCCTCCACTTT. It is translated as CASSLVGSPLHF.

The chain carries TRBV6-2 or TRBV6-3 and TRBJ1-6; 7 bases fit TRBD1. This CDR3 has 16 residues. The trim removed 5 bases at V and 6 bases at J, leaving 10 bases unmatched. Germline V gene lookup returns CDR1 MNHEY and CDR2 SVGEGT. This CDR3 reads CASSNGRAGGNSPLHF. CDR3 nucleotides: TGTGCCAGCAGTAACGGCCGGGCAGGGGGTAATTCACCCCTCCACTTT.

This clone was seen just once. The chain links TRBV7-2 to TRBJ2-1; 8 nucleotides align to TRBD2. The CDR3 is 18 residues long. J gave up 1 base and V 5 bases, and 13 bases lay outside the gene matches. Germline V gene sequence: CDR1 SGHTA, CDR2 FQGNSA. CDR3 nucleotide sequence: TGTGCCAGCAGCCGTTCAGCGGGAGCCGAAGGGTCCTACAATGAGCAGTTCTTC. This sequence encodes CASSRSAGAEGSYNEQFF.

The chain joins TRBV6-5 to TRBJ1-2; 7 positions match TRBD1. Germline V gives CDR1 MNHEY, CDR2 SVGAGI. V shed 9 bases and J 4 bases; nucleotides not matched to a gene: 8. The CDR3 consists of 13 residues. CDR3 in amino acids: CASLLDRSYGYTF. The CDR3, as DNA: TGTGCCAGTTTGTTGGACAGGTCCTATGGCTACACCTTC.

The chain recombines TRBV19 with TRBJ1-1; maybe TRBD1 (5 bases). CDR3 size: 14 residues. V lost 7 bases to trimming and J lost 4 bases, with 16 bases between them. Germline values: CDR1 LNHDA, CDR2 SQIVND (reference sequence). CDR3 amino acids: CASKPRGRGTEAFF. The CDR3 nucleotides are TGTGCCAGTAAACCGCGAGGTAGGGGCACTGAAGCTTTCTTT.

This clone has a handful of counts. This chain uses TRBV28 with TRBJ1-5; 7 nucleotides line up with TRBD1. The V segment lost 5 bases and the J segment 7 bases; nucleotides outside the gene matches: 11. This CDR3 is built from 15 residues. CDR1 MDHEN and CDR2 SYDVKM come from the germline V gene. The CDR3 loop is CASSLRQGQGQPQHF. The CDR3 DNA is TGTGCCAGCAGTCTCAGACAGGGTCAGGGACAGCCCCAGCATTTT.

The chain links TRBV6-2 or TRBV6-3 to TRBJ2-4; D is undetermined. Germline V CDR1 and CDR2: MNHEY, SVGEGT. Deletions cut 5 bases from V and 11 bases from J, with 13 bases between. The CDR3 contains 12 residues. Here the CDR3 DNA reads TGTGCCAGCAGTCCCCTCCTCGGTGTTCAGTACTTC. This encodes CASSPLLGVQYF.

The chain links TRBV9 to TRBJ1-2; TRBD1 matches at 8 bases. Germline lookup yields CDR1 SGDLS and CDR2 YYNGEE. The CDR3 is made up of 14 amino acids. J gave up 2 bases and V 0 bases, and 0 bases lay outside the gene matches. The CDR3 reads CASSVGQGNYGYTF. CDR3 sequence (DNA): TGTGCCAGCAGCGTAGGACAGGGGAACTATGGCTACACCTTC.

The V and J genes are TRBV6-1 and TRBJ2-5, with TRBD1 as a possible D gene (5 bases). CDR1 is MNHNS and CDR2 is SASEGT in the germline V gene. V lost 3 bases and J 2 bases, leaving 13 bases between the germline ends. CDR3 length equals 15 residues. DNA of the CDR3: TGTGCCAGCAGTGACCCCGGACAAATTCAAGAGACCCAGTACTTC. Protein sequence: CASSDPGQIQETQYF.

This chain uses TRBV6-2 or TRBV6-3 with TRBJ1-5, with TRBD1 identical over 8 bases. The germline V gene has CDR1 MNHEY and CDR2 SVGEGT. The CDR3 sequence is 19 residues long. Trimming removed 6 bases from V and 7 bases from J; junction bases left unmatched: 23. The CDR3 reads CASSPLERQGRKREQPQHF. Here the CDR3 DNA reads TGTGCCAGCAGCCCGCTCGAGAGACAGGGGCGAAAACGGGAACAGCCCCAGCATTTT.

The J gene is TRBJ2-7, the V gene TRBV23-1; TRBD2 matches 8 bases. TRBV23-1 is an open reading frame whose function is uncertain. The CDR3 consists of 15 residues. V lost 4 bases and J lost 2; bases outside the gene matches: 7. The DNA of the CDR3 is TGCGCCAGCAGTCTCTTAGCGGGGTCCCCCTACGAGCAGTACTTC. It codes for CASSLLAGSPYEQYF.

This clone was counted between two and nine times. The chain combines TRBV2 with TRBJ1-2; TRBD1 agrees at 7 bases. From germline, CDR1 is SNHLY and CDR2 FYNNEI. The V and J ends lost 5 bases and 3 bases, in that order; junction bases with no gene match: 6. CDR3 length: 14 amino acids. In DNA, the CDR3 is TGTGCCAGCAGTCCTCCGGGACAGCACTATGGCTACACCTTC. Encoded protein: CASSPPGQHYGYTF.

Notes on this clone: This specimen includes other DNA sequences encoding the same CDR3. This sequence joins TRBV5-1 and TRBJ2-7, with 7 nucleotides matching TRBD1. Losses at the gene ends were 0 bases for V and 2 bases for J; bases not matched to a gene: 2. Germline CDR1 reads SGHRS; CDR2 reads YFSETQ. The CDR3 spans 14 residues. The CDR3 sequence is CASSLGQGAYEQYF. The CDR3 DNA sequence: TGCGCCAGCAGCTTGGGTCAGGGGGCCTACGAGCAGTACTTC.

The chain is built from TRBV3-1 (or the pseudogene TRBV3-2) and TRBJ1-5; perhaps TRBD1 as D (5 bases). The V and J ends lost 1 base and 4 bases respectively, with 17 bases between them. CDR1 is LGHDT and CDR2 is YNNKEL in the germline V gene (reference sequence). There are 17 residues in the CDR3. The CDR3 spells CASSQAPFAQGNQPQHF. The CDR3 DNA reads TGTGCCAGCAGCCAAGCTCCTTTTGCCCAGGGTAATCAGCCCCAGCATTTT.

This chain uses TRBV14 with TRBJ2-1, with no clear D. The V gene's germline CDR1 is SGHDN and CDR2 FVKESK. Deletions cut 0 bases from V and 10 bases from J, with 13 bases between. CDR3 length: 14 residues. The CDR3 sequence is CASSQDQLLLEQFF. DNA of the CDR3: TGTGCCAGCAGCCAAGATCAATTGCTCCTAGAGCAGTTCTTC.

The sample holds a few counts of this clone. The chain joins TRBV6-5 to TRBJ2-5, with 9 bases aligning to TRBD2. The V and J ends lost 7 bases and 0 bases, in that order; junction bases with no gene match: 6. The germline V gene has CDR1 MNHEY and CDR2 SVGAGI. The CDR3 has 15 residues. The CDR3 nucleotides are TGTGCCAGCAATCGGCTAGCGGGGTACCAAGAGACCCAGTACTTC. It yields the protein CASNRLAGYQETQYF.

The chain carries TRBV7-2 and TRBJ2-1; TRBD2 aligns across 7 bases. Germline assignment: CDR1 SGHTA and CDR2 FQGNSA. The J segment lost 4 bases and the V segment lost 4 bases, leaving 7 bases of the junction unmatched. The CDR3 extends over 15 amino acids. CDR3 sequence (DNA): TGTGCCAGCAGCTCCCAGCGGGGCCTGTACAATGAGCAGTTCTTC. Translating gives CASSSQRGLYNEQFF. The variable domain in full, with the rest retrieved from reference TRBV7-2 and TRBJ2-1, is GAGVSQSPSNKVTEKGKDVELRCDPISGHTALYWYRQSLGQGLEFLIYFQGNSAPDKSGLPSDRFSAERTGGSVSTLTIQRTQQEDSAVYLCASSSQRGLYNEQFFGPGTRLTVL.

This clone was detected ten times or more. The chain uses TRBV5-5 and TRBJ1-6; D unresolved. Germline CDR1 and CDR2: SGHKS and YYEKEE (reference sequence). V lost 0 bases to trimming and J lost 4 bases, with 5 bases between them. The CDR3 length is 14 residues. The CDR3 DNA is TGTGCCAGCAGCTTGGAACAGTATAATTCACCCCTCCACTTT. As protein: CASSLEQYNSPLHF.